This T cell receptor beta chain was retrieved from a study of T-cell reconstitution after alpha-beta-depleted transplantation in children. The CDR3 is 16 residues long. The ends were cut back, 4 bases at V and 0 bases at J, with 13 bases in the middle. In germline, CDR1 is LNHNV, CDR2 YYDKDF (reference sequence). As for this clonotype: Antigen specificity is unknown.

As it was prepared, the TCRbeta library received unique molecular identifiers. TCRdb independently ran MiXCR on the PCR reads; one entry per CDR3 protein. The sample lists 350,000 to 500,000 distinct CDR3 sequences; 43% were seen once. Notes on the study in general: The origin of alpha-beta T cells about two months after transplant was reportedly several hundred expanded graft clones.

The chain joins TRBV15 to TRBJ1-5; D is uncertain. This receptor was identified in a girl between 2 and 10 years old with aplastic anemia, due to receive a stem cell transplant. The sequences come from PBMCs, collected before TCRalphabeta/CD19-depleted stem cell transplant. For the CDR3, the DNA is TGTGCCACCAGCAAGGGCAGGACCTATAGCAATCAGCCCCAGCATTTT. Protein product: CATSKGRTYSNQPQHF.